The present T cell receptor (beta chain) was sequenced within a study of cytomegalovirus exposure and HLA in healthy donors. The study's findings and limits: Across donors, presence/absence analyses took sequencing depth to be roughly uniform. A later analysis showed TCR association rates differing by HLA locus, peaking at DRB1 and lowest at HLA-C.

Of note for this clone: Its specificity is unknown.

There are 17 residues in the CDR3. Germline values: CDR1 LNHDA, CDR2 SQIVND (reference sequence). V dropped 3 bases and J dropped 0 bases, with 17 bases sitting between them. The PCR contained 60 Vbeta and 13 Jbeta primers. In the original workflow: Later, an analysis found roughly 80 million unique TCR beta chains, and 9.5 million to 12 million of these were shared. The table came from immunoSEQ multiplex PCR; TCRdb's copy has only in-frame clones and leaves some out. V, J and clone size are taken as reported in that table, and D and trimming were inferred from the DNA itself. Seen here are 90,000 to 150,000 clones, around 86% observed once, and the top ten hold roughly 2.2%.

The chain uses TRBV19 and TRBJ1-2, with D unresolved. The material sequenced was PBMCs. This clonotype was sampled from a woman aged 40 to 49 in good health and CMV-seronegative. CDR3 in DNA: TGTGCCAGTAGTATGGCGGGGTCTATTAATTCTAACTATGGCTACACCTTC. Its protein is CASSMAGSINSNYGYTF.